The 5 T cell receptor beta chains below were found in one sample sequenced in a study of shared T cell receptors in the human thymus. Method: immunoSEQ multiplex PCR; TCRdb's copy keeps in-frame clones and lacks some. The sample carries about 660,000 clones, more than 70% recorded once. The same data also contributed to another study, on human thymus T cells.

Material for sequencing was thymocytes. The source of these receptors is a boy in the first two years of life with a congenital heart defect.

The CDR3 DNA sequence: TGCGCCAGCAGCCAAGAGGGACTAGCGGAGTCCTACGAGCAGTACTTC. Translation gives CASSQEGLAESYEQYF. V usage is TRBV4-3 and J usage is TRBJ2-5; 11 bases align to TRBD2. The J call is uncertain, as TRBJ2-7 better fits the DNA end. The CDR3 is 16 amino acids. The V gene's germline CDR1 is LGHNA and CDR2 YSLEER.

This clone has a handful of counts. V usage is TRBV19 and J usage is TRBJ2-7; 10 bases align to TRBD1. The CDR3 length is 15 residues. Germline V gives CDR1 LNHDA, CDR2 SQIVND (reference sequence). With V trimmed by 3 bases and J by 4 bases, 6 bases remained unmatched. The CDR3 here is CASSIDRGRGYEQYF. The CDR3 bases are TGTGCCAGTAGTATCGACAGGGGGCGCGGGTACGAGCAGTACTTC.

J is TRBJ2-2 and V is TRBV18, with D perhaps TRBD2 (5 bases). This CDR3 region has 12 residues. Trimming shortened V by 9 bases and J by 3 bases, and 8 bases separated the two germline ends. Germline values: CDR1 KGHSH, CDR2 LQKENI. CDR3 amino acids: CARKEDTGELFF. CDR3 coding DNA: TGTGCCAGGAAGGAGGACACCGGGGAGCTGTTTTTT.

The rearrangement links TRBV14 to TRBJ2-3; 16 nucleotides line up with TRBD2. V lost 0 bases and J lost 3; bases outside the gene matches: 12. The germline gives CDR1 SGHDN, CDR2 FVKESK. This CDR3 region has 21 residues. The CDR3 reads CASSQDPGTSGRALKTDTQYF. Written as DNA, the CDR3 is TGTGCCAGCAGCCAAGATCCCGGGACTAGCGGGAGGGCCCTCAAGACAGATACGCAGTATTTT.

The rearrangement joins TRBV7-9 to TRBJ2-7; 9 nucleotides line up with TRBD2. Germline CDR1 and CDR2: SEHNR and FQNEAQ (reference sequence). The CDR3 length is 14 residues. V was pared by 5 bases and J by 6 bases, with 8 bases of the junction left unmatched. Written as DNA, the CDR3 is TGTGCCAGCAGCCCCACAGCGGGAGGAACCGAGCAGTACTTC. Translated: CASSPTAGGTEQYF. Complete variable domain (other parts from reference TRBV7-9 and TRBJ2-7): DTGVSQNPRHKITKRGQNVTFRCDPISEHNRLYWYRQTLGQGPEFLTYFQNEAQLEKSRLLSDRFSAERPKGSFSTLEIQRTEQGDSAMYLCASSPTAGGTEQYFGPGTRLTVT.